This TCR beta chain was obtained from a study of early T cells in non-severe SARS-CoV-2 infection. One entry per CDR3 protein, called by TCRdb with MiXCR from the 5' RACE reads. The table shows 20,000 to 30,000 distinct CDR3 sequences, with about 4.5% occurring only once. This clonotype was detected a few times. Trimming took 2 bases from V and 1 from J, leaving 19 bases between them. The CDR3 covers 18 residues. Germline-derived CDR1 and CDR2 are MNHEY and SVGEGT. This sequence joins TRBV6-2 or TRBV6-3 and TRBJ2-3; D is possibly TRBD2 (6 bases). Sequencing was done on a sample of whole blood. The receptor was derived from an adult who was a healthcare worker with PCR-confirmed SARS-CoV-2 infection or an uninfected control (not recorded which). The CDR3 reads CASSYVVAAPGRTDTQYF. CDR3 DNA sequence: TGTGCCAGCAGTTACGTTGTAGCGGCCCCGGGACGCACAGATACGCAGTATTTT.